This T cell receptor (beta chain) was found in a study of T cell responses to AZD1222 COVID-19 vaccine. About this clone: Its antigen is as yet unknown.

TCRdb's copy holds only in-frame clones and misses some; the assay was immunoSEQ multiplex PCR. Of around 200,000 clones listed, around 88% were seen once; the top ten hold 0.4% to 0.5%. Germline CDR1 is SGHRS and CDR2 is YFSETQ. V gave up 0 bases and J gave up 7 bases; unmatched junction bases: 7. This CDR3 is built from 15 residues. Study results and caveats: Targets within unmutated variant regions were reportedly found for nearly half of spike-specific TCRs.

V usage is TRBV5-1 and J usage is TRBJ2-7; TRBD1 matches 10 bases. This clonotype was sampled from an adult in good health. The source was peripheral blood, collected on day 0 of AZD1222 vaccination. In DNA form, the CDR3 reads TGCGCCAGCAGCTTGGGGGACAGGGGTCGTAGTGAGCAGTACTTC. Protein: CASSLGDRGRSEQYF.